This T cell receptor beta chain was profiled in a study of CD8+ T cells in alopecia areata. Study summary: Percent affected scalp area, the SALT score, rated treated patients' severity.

Germline V CDR1 and CDR2: LGHNA, YSLEER. This CDR3 has 13 amino acids. The germline V and J ends were trimmed by 8 bases and 9 bases, with 17 bases remaining between them. Regarding treatment: oral pan-JAK inhibitor, 5-10 mg twice daily. Study-wide points: One nonresponder makes the tie between baseline CD8+ expansion and response uncertain.

This clone was seen only a few times. Its cognate antigen is unknown. Once RNA had been extracted, it was reverse transcribed into cDNA to act as the sequencing template. This table comes from immunoSEQ multiplex PCR, and its TCRdb copy is limited to in-frame clones, with some not included. This sample has about 190,000 clones, with approximately 60% found just once. This material consisted of CD4+ T cells sorted from blood, taken at week 4, from a patient treated with tofacitinib. The sequence derives from a human donor with alopecia areata. The V gene is TRBV4-3, the J gene TRBJ2-4, with D perhaps being TRBD1 or TRBD2 (5 bases each). CDR3 nucleotides: TGCGCCAGCGGATCGCTGGGGGAAGGCATTCAGTACTTC. Its protein product is CASGSLGEGIQYF.